Below, 10 T cell receptor beta chains from the same sample are listed, as sequenced in a study of blood T cell repertoires in COVID-19. Measured with immunoSEQ multiplex PCR; TCRdb has only the in-frame clones, and not every one. The table lists some 150,000 clones, around nine tenths of them singletons. Sequences were obtained from peripheral blood. These receptors came from a human donor in a cohort sampled during active COVID-19.

The chain carries TRBV4-1 and TRBJ1-2, with 11 bases matching TRBD1. The CDR3 extends over 17 amino acids. With V trimmed by 2 bases and J by 4 bases, 9 bases remained unmatched. Germline assignment: CDR1 MGHRA and CDR2 YSYEKL. CDR3 DNA sequence: TGCGCCAGCAGCCAACCCGGGACAGGGGGTAATAGCTATGGCTACACCTTC. Its translation: CASSQPGTGGNSYGYTF.

The chain combines TRBV7-2 with TRBJ1-2, with 7 bases aligning to TRBD1. J gave up 2 bases and V 5 bases, and 11 bases lay outside the gene matches. Germline-derived CDR1 and CDR2 are SGHTA and FQGNSA. The CDR3 is 16 amino acids. The CDR3 DNA follows: TGTGCCAGCAGCCTATCTGCAGGGGGTCCCAACTATGGCTACACCTTC. Protein sequence: CASSLSAGGPNYGYTF. Full variable domain (rest looked up from reference TRBV7-2 and TRBJ1-2): GAGVSQSPSNKVTEKGKDVELRCDPISGHTALYWYRQSLGQGLEFLIYFQGNSAPDKSGLPSDRFSAERTGGSVSTLTIQRTQQEDSAVYLCASSLSAGGPNYGYTFGSGTRLTVV.

The chain employs TRBV3-1 (or the pseudogene TRBV3-2) and TRBJ2-1; possibly TRBD2 for D (5 bases). This CDR3 contains 17 residues. V lost 1 base and J 2 bases, leaving 15 bases between the germline ends. The germline V gene encodes CDR1 LGHDT and CDR2 YNNKEL (reference sequence). The CDR3 sequence: CASSQGVAGQPYNEQFF. CDR3 coding DNA: TGTGCCAGCAGCCAAGGAGTGGCGGGTCAACCCTACAATGAGCAGTTCTTC.

The CDR3 DNA sequence: TGTGCCAGCAGCTTGGGTGCAGGGAGGTTATTCAATGAGCAGTTCTTC. This encodes CASSLGAGRLFNEQFF. J is TRBJ2-1 and V is TRBV5-4; perhaps TRBD2 as D (6 bases). The V and J ends lost 0 bases and 6 bases respectively, with 16 bases between them. This CDR3 region has 16 residues. Germline CDR1 and CDR2: SGHNT and YYREEE (reference sequence). The full variable domain, its missing parts supplied by reference TRBV5-4 and TRBJ2-1, is ETGVTQSPTHLIKTRGQQVTLRCSSQSGHNTVSWYQQALGQGPQFIFQYYREEENGRGNFPPRFSGLQFPNYSSELNVNALELDDSALYLCASSLGAGRLFNEQFFGPGTRLTVL.

The rearrangement links TRBV4-3 to TRBJ1-1, with D unclear. Germline V gives CDR1 LGHNA, CDR2 YSLEER. This CDR3 contains 14 residues. Trimming shortened V by 1 base and J by 7 bases, and 13 bases separated the two germline ends. CDR3 protein: CASSQGLRGNEAFF. CDR3 sequence (DNA): TGCGCCAGCAGCCAAGGTCTGCGAGGGAATGAAGCTTTCTTT.

This chain connects TRBV6-6 to TRBJ1-6; D is ambiguous. This CDR3 contains 15 residues. Trimming cost V 0 bases and J 10 bases, with 13 bases left between them. Germline V gene data show CDR1 as MNHNY and CDR2 as SVGAGI (reference sequence). The chain's CDR3 is CASSYSMEGRSPLHF. In nucleotides, the CDR3 is TGTGCCAGCAGTTACTCGATGGAGGGCAGATCACCCCTCCACTTT.

This chain's CDR3 is CASSQEAGGPYGYTF. The DNA for the CDR3 is TGCGCCAGCAGCCAAGAAGCAGGGGGACCCTATGGCTACACCTTC. This rearrangement joins TRBV4-3 to TRBJ1-2, with 7 bases lining up with TRBD1. The CDR3 runs 15 residues. Looked up from germline, CDR1 is LGHNA and CDR2 is YSLEER. The junction had 5 bases not matched to a gene; V was cut back by 0 bases and J by 4 bases.

The chain combines TRBV3-1 (or the pseudogene TRBV3-2) with TRBJ1-2; no firm D call. This CDR3 spans 12 amino acids. CDR1 is LGHDT, CDR2 YNNKEL, per germline (reference sequence). Trimming left V 1 base short and J 10 bases short, with 10 bases between. CDR3 residues: CASSQVVGYYTF. CDR3 DNA: TGTGCCAGCAGCCAAGTTGTCGGGTACTACACCTTC.

This chain uses TRBV11-2 with TRBJ2-7; TRBD2 matches 10 bases. The CDR3 is 14 amino acids. V dropped 5 bases and J dropped 3; count of bases not matched to a gene: 4. CDR1 is SGHAT and CDR2 is FQNNGV in the germline V gene. The CDR3 protein is CASSPRTSGYEQYF. CDR3 nucleotides: TGTGCCAGCAGCCCCAGGACTAGCGGCTACGAGCAGTACTTC.

Here the CDR3 DNA reads TGTGCCAGCAGCTTATGGGGGACAGGGAGTTTGTACGAGCAGTACTTC. It codes for CASSLWGTGSLYEQYF. The chain carries TRBV11-2 and TRBJ2-7; 9 bases map to TRBD1. There are 16 residues in the CDR3. Germline CDR1 reads SGHAT; CDR2 reads FQNNGV. The V gene end was trimmed by 2 bases and the J gene end by 4 bases; junction bases not matched to a gene: 9.